This T cell receptor (beta chain) is from a study of T cell responses to AZD1222 COVID-19 vaccine. The repertoire was sequenced with immunoSEQ multiplex PCR; TCRdb's copy has only in-frame clones and lacks some. The sample contains around 94,000 clones, about 88% of which appear only once. V was pared by 4 bases and J by 0 bases, with 15 bases between. Germline assignment: CDR1 SGHRS and CDR2 YFSETQ. CDR3 size: 16 residues. The sample consisted of peripheral blood, taken on day 0 of AZD1222 vaccination. The sequence was obtained from an adult in good health. The rearrangement uses TRBV5-1 and TRBJ2-3; D is ambiguous. The CDR3 DNA sequence: TGCGCCAGCAGCACCGGACGGCAACCGAGCACAGATACGCAGTATTTT. Translated, it gives CASSTGRQPSTDTQYF.